The rows below give T cell receptor beta chains drawn from one sample of a study of blood T cell repertoires in COVID-19. Generated by immunoSEQ multiplex PCR, the TCRdb table keeps only in-frame clones and is missing some. The sample consists of fewer than 400,000 clones, nearly 90% of them appearing once. Sequencing was done on a sample of peripheral blood. The receptor source for this set is a woman in her thirties with COVID-19, enrolled during active disease. Both conserved end residues are part of each CDR3. A D gene is named only where the DNA matches it firmly. Part of the rows lack a size; the others show once, few, many or a class for expanded clones.

j_call	d_call	clone_size	v_call	cdr3_nt	cdr3_aa
TRBJ1-3	-	-	TRBV21-1	TGTGCCAGCACCACCGGGACAGGGTTTGTCAACACCATATATTTT	CASTTGTGFVNTIYF
TRBJ1-1	-	once	TRBV4-1	TGCGCCAGCAGCCAAGCGCGGGGGAACACTGAAGCTTTCTTT	CASSQARGNTEAFF
TRBJ1-2	TRBD1	-	TRBV18	TGTGCCAGCTCACCACCGGGGATACAGGGGGCGCGGTATGGCTACACCTTC	CASSPPGIQGARYGYTF
TRBJ1-6	-	-	TRBV27	TGTGCCAGCAGTTTAGTGGGAGGGAATTCACCCCTCCACTTT	CASSLVGGNSPLHF
TRBJ2-2	-	-	TRBV5-4	TGTGCCAGCACTGGGGGGGCCAGGGACACCGGGGAGCTGTTTTTT	CASTGGARDTGELFF
TRBJ2-2	-	-	TRBV7-6	TGTGCCAGCAGCTTGAAGGGGGGGCATGACACCGGGGAGCTGTTTTTT	CASSLKGGHDTGELFF
TRBJ1-1	TRBD1	-	TRBV4-1	TGCGCCAGCAGCCGAGAAGGGACAGGGAGCATGAACACTGAAGCTTTCTTT	CASSREGTGSMNTEAFF
TRBJ2-2	-	-	TRBV11-3	TGTGCCAGCGGAACAGGGAACACCGGGGAGCTGTTTTTT	CASGTGNTGELFF
TRBJ1-2	-	-	TRBV7-9	TGTGCCAGCAGTTTTCTCACAGTTATTAACTATGGCTACACCTTC	CASSFLTVINYGYTF
TRBJ2-7	TRBD2	-	TRBV2	TGTGCCAGCAGAGTACTAGCGGGGGGCTCCTACGAGCAGTACTTC	CASRVLAGGSYEQYF
TRBJ1-2	-	-	TRBV19	TGTGCCAGTAGTATAGCCCTAAAGGGGCCTAACTATGGCTACACCTTC	CASSIALKGPNYGYTF
TRBJ2-5	-	once	TRBV11-2	TGTGCCAGCAGCTTAGTTATGGGGGCCCAAGAGACCCAGTACTTC	CASSLVMGAQETQYF
TRBJ1-2	TRBD1	-	TRBV6-5	TGTGCCAGTGGACAGGCTGCTAACTATGGCTACACCTTC	CASGQAANYGYTF
TRBJ1-6	TRBD1	once	TRBV9	TGTGCCAGCAGCGAGGGGGCTTACGCCAACTCTTATAATTCACCCCTCCACTTT	CASSEGAYANSYNSPLHF